The present T cell receptor beta chain was sequenced within a study of blood T cells in healthy people across ages. Study-wide points: Across the age range, TCR beta diversity per million T cells fell in a roughly linear way.

Through a sample-barcoded 5' primer and a J-beta primer mix, a second PCR was run for 7 to 11 cycles. Samples each returned at least 2.5 million CDR3-containing paired-end reads. TCRdb independently ran MiXCR on the 5' RACE reads; one entry per CDR3 protein. The sample yields about 760,000 distinct CDR3 sequences, around 25% seen once. This clonotype was detected many times. The antigen is not known. The extraction recovered at least 5.5 micrograms of total RNA per sample. The CDR3 covers 12 residues. With 1 base removed from V and 3 bases from J, the gap between germline ends came to 6 bases. The germline CDR1 and CDR2 sequences are SQVTM and ANQGSEA. The data were also submitted as part of a second study, on T cells of mothers and their children.

V gene TRBV29-1 combines with J gene TRBJ2-5; D is possibly TRBD1 (5 bases). This clonotype was obtained from a boy aged 10-17 years in good health. Sample: blood. In DNA, the CDR3 is TGCAGCGTTGAAGGACAGAAAGAGACCCAGTACTTC. Protein: CSVEGQKETQYF.